These 29 T cell receptor beta chains originate from one sample sequenced in a study of T cells and Merkel cell carcinoma outcomes. Sequenced by immunoSEQ multiplex PCR; TCRdb stores in-frame clones only, minus some. The table shows about 19,000 clones, with around 80% occurring only once. Sequenced: tumor tissue from Merkel cell carcinoma. These receptors were obtained from a human donor with Merkel cell carcinoma.

V gene TRBV9 combines with J gene TRBJ2-5; 8 nucleotides agree with TRBD2. Germline CDR1 reads SGDLS; CDR2 reads YYNGEE. V gave up 4 bases and J gave up 4 bases; unmatched junction bases: 3. There are 13 residues in the CDR3. The CDR3 spells CASSLSGGETQYF. The CDR3 coding sequence is TGTGCCAGCAGCCTCAGCGGGGGAGAGACCCAGTACTTC.

The chain combines TRBV7-9 with TRBJ2-7; D is undetermined. CDR3 size: 13 residues. Germline CDR1 SEHNR, CDR2 FQNEAQ (reference sequence). V was shortened by 4 bases and J by 0 bases, with 7 bases between the two germline ends. CDR3 region: CASSSYSSYEQYF. CDR3 nucleotides: TGTGCCAGCAGCTCCTATAGCTCCTACGAGCAGTACTTC.

The chain has TRBV5-4 and TRBJ1-2; a weak D match, TRBD1 (5 bases). Germline V lookup: CDR1 SGHNT, CDR2 YYREEE (reference sequence). The CDR3 has 13 amino acids. Here the CDR3 reads CAVAPGSSYGYTF. The DNA of the CDR3 is TGTGCTGTGGCCCCAGGGAGTAGCTATGGCTACACCTTC.

This rearrangement joins TRBV18 to TRBJ1-2; 10 bases are a match to TRBD1. Germline CDR1 is KGHSH and CDR2 is LQKENI. With 6 bases clipped from V and 5 bases from J, the junction kept 12 bases outside the gene matches. The CDR3 spans 16 residues. The CDR3 coding sequence is TGTGCCAGCTCCAAGACAGGGGGCCGATGGGCTTATGGCTACACCTTC. Residues: CASSKTGGRWAYGYTF.

This clone was detected only once. The CDR3: CASSPLAGGRETQYF. The CDR3 region has the DNA TGTGCCAGCAGTCCTCTAGCGGGAGGGAGAGAGACCCAGTACTTC. The V and J genes are TRBV27 and TRBJ2-5, with 12 bases identical to TRBD2. V was pared by 5 bases and J by 4 bases, with 5 bases of the junction left unmatched. The germline gives CDR1 MNHEY, CDR2 SMNVEV (reference sequence). The CDR3 totals 15 residues.

This clone was seen only once. The gene calls are TRBV27 and TRBJ2-3; D gene ambiguous. V lost 4 bases and J 1 base, leaving 15 bases between the germline ends. The germline V gene encodes CDR1 MNHEY and CDR2 SMNVEV (reference sequence). CDR3 length equals 16 residues. The CDR3: CASSYDHSERTDTQYF. The CDR3 DNA is TGTGCCAGCAGTTACGACCACAGTGAGCGCACAGATACGCAGTATTTT.

The V and J genes are TRBV5-1 and TRBJ2-7; D possibly corresponds to TRBD1 (6 bases). This CDR3 has 14 amino acids. Trimming shortened V by 8 bases and J by 5 bases, and 20 bases separated the two germline ends. CDR1 and CDR2 from the germline V gene are SGHRS and YFSETQ. The CDR3 DNA follows: TGCGCCAGTAGAGAACAGGGTAGGGGGAACGAGCAGTACTTC. As protein: CASREQGRGNEQYF.

This chain connects TRBV9 to TRBJ2-7; 8 nucleotides line up with TRBD1. Per germline, CDR1 SGDLS and CDR2 YYNGEE. V lost 2 bases to trimming and J lost 1 base; unmatched junction nucleotides: 5. This CDR3 has 15 residues. CDR3 nucleotides: TGTGCCAGCAGCGTCGCAGGGGGCTATTCCTACGAGCAGTACTTC. Translation gives CASSVAGGYSYEQYF.

The V and J genes are TRBV5-1 and TRBJ2-7; D not resolved. The CDR3 sequence is 17 residues long. The ends were cut back, 2 bases at V and 6 bases at J, with 24 bases in the middle. The germline CDR1 and CDR2 sequences are SGHRS and YFSETQ. CDR3 nucleotide sequence: TGCGCCAGCAGCTTACTTCTGCCCGACCAGGCCGGGTCCGAGCAGTACTTC. It codes for CASSLLLPDQAGSEQYF.

This sequence joins TRBV9 and TRBJ1-1; D ambiguous. This CDR3 has 13 amino acids. Germline V gene sequence: CDR1 SGDLS, CDR2 YYNGEE. V was pared by 2 bases and J by 1 base, with 6 bases between. This CDR3 reads CASSVGSNTEAFF. CDR3 DNA sequence: TGTGCCAGCAGCGTTGGGTCGAACACTGAAGCTTTCTTT.

This chain joins TRBV4-1 and TRBJ1-6; D unclear. V lost 1 base and J lost 13, with 23 bases in between. The CDR3 runs to 17 residues. Germline lookup yields CDR1 MGHRA and CDR2 YSYEKL. The CDR3 coding sequence is TGCGCCAGCAGCCAAGCCCAAAGACTTACGCGGGAGCCCCCCCTCCACTTT. Translated: CASSQAQRLTREPPLHF.

This clone was detected only once. This rearrangement joins TRBV7-2 to TRBJ2-1; 14 bases are shared with TRBD2. Germline lookup yields CDR1 SGHTA and CDR2 FQGNSA. Trimming cost V 6 bases and J 6 bases; bases outside gene matches: 4. The CDR3 length is 15 residues. CDR3 protein: CASRPGLAGGNEQFF. Here the CDR3 DNA reads TGTGCCAGCAGACCCGGACTAGCGGGAGGCAATGAGCAGTTCTTC.

The J gene is TRBJ1-6, the V gene TRBV30, with 7 bases matching TRBD1. Germline CDR1 reads GTSNPN; CDR2 reads SVGIG (reference sequence). V lost 4 bases, J lost 16 bases, and 16 bases stayed unmatched. CDR3 length: 14 amino acids. The CDR3 loop reads CAWTLGQAVAQLHF. The CDR3 DNA reads as TGTGCCTGGACCCTAGGACAGGCCGTTGCCCAACTCCACTTT.

CDR3 DNA: TGTGCCAGCAGTAAAAACAGTCCGGAGCAGTTCTTC. Its translation: CASSKNSPEQFF. V is TRBV25-1 and J is TRBJ2-1; D unclear. This CDR3 region has 12 residues. The germline V and J ends were trimmed by 5 bases and 10 bases, with 12 bases remaining between them. Looked up from germline, CDR1 is MGHDK and CDR2 is SYGVNS.

This clone occurred a few times. This sample also contains other DNA sequences that code for the same CDR3. The chain employs TRBV2 and TRBJ2-5; the D gene is possibly TRBD2 (6 bases). The CDR3 length is 15 residues. The V gene lost 3 bases and the J gene lost 1 base, with 12 bases spanning the gap. Germline V lookup: CDR1 SNHLY, CDR2 FYNNEI. Written as DNA, the CDR3 is TGTGCCAGCAGTGATGGTTTGCGGGGCCAAGAGACCCAGTACTTC. It encodes CASSDGLRGQETQYF.

This chain links TRBV11-2 with TRBJ1-1; maybe TRBD1 (6 bases). The V end was cut by 1 base, the J end by 6 bases, with 12 bases between. This CDR3 has 14 amino acids. Germline V gene data show CDR1 as SGHAT and CDR2 as FQNNGV. The CDR3 DNA follows: TGTGCCAGCAGCTTAGGGAGGGGGTTCGCTGAAGCTTTCTTT. Protein sequence: CASSLGRGFAEAFF.

The V and J genes are TRBV6-5 and TRBJ2-2; D is possibly TRBD1 or TRBD2 (5 bases each). The germline CDR1 and CDR2 sequences are MNHEY and SVGAGI. V lost 6 bases to trimming and J lost 3 bases, with 11 bases between them. The CDR3 is made up of 14 amino acids. The CDR3 loop reads CASRQGADTGELFF. In DNA form, the CDR3 reads TGTGCCAGCAGGCAGGGAGCCGACACCGGGGAGCTGTTTTTT.

The J gene is TRBJ2-1, the V gene TRBV27; a possible D gene is TRBD1 (5 bases). Germline V CDR1 and CDR2: MNHEY, SMNVEV (reference sequence). Between the trimmed V and J ends, which lost 3 bases and 4 bases, there was a span of 13 bases. The CDR3 length is 15 residues. The CDR3 nucleotides read TGTGCCAGCAGTTTTGGATGGGGCGCTTACAATGAGCAGTTCTTC. Translation gives CASSFGWGAYNEQFF.

The chain uses TRBV7-8 and TRBJ1-5; D unresolved. The CDR3 contains 15 residues. V was pared by 2 bases and J by 0 bases, with 8 bases between. Germline assignment: CDR1 SGHVS and CDR2 FQNEAQ. CDR3 DNA sequence: TGTGCCAGCAGCTTAATATCAAATAGCAATCAGCCCCAGCATTTT. Translation: CASSLISNSNQPQHF.

The chain joins TRBV5-1 to TRBJ1-3; TRBD1 agrees at 7 bases. Germline V CDR1 and CDR2: SGHRS, YFSETQ. This CDR3 has 15 residues. V lost 0 bases and J lost 1; bases outside the gene matches: 1. The CDR3 coding sequence is TGCGCCAGCAGCTTGGACAGGGGTTCTGGAAACACCATATATTTT. Translated: CASSLDRGSGNTIYF.

The chain employs TRBV6-1 and TRBJ1-5, with D perhaps TRBD1 (5 bases). Germline loops: CDR1 MNHNS, CDR2 SASEGT. The CDR3 has 15 amino acids. V lost 6 bases and J lost 8, with 20 bases in between. CDR3 DNA: TGTGCCAGCAGAACGTTCCAGGGTAACGATAAGCCCCAGCATTTT. It specifies CASRTFQGNDKPQHF.

The chain is built from TRBV5-6 and TRBJ2-7; no definite D call. V was pared by 2 bases and J by 2 bases, with 14 bases between. This CDR3 region has 15 residues. Per germline, CDR1 SGHDT and CDR2 YYEEEE. CDR3 nucleotides: TGTGCCAGCAGCTTCCTGCGGATCCACACCTACGAGCAGTACTTC. Encoded protein: CASSFLRIHTYEQYF.

The V gene is TRBV5-1, the J gene TRBJ1-2; perhaps TRBD1 as D (5 bases). CDR1 and CDR2 (germline): SGHRS, YFSETQ. The V gene lost 5 bases and the J gene lost 3 bases, with 11 bases spanning the gap. The length of the CDR3 is 13 residues. The CDR3 sequence: CASSMTDHYGYTF. CDR3 coding DNA: TGCGCCAGCAGTATGACAGACCACTATGGCTACACCTTC.

The chain carries TRBV6-1 and TRBJ1-2; TRBD1 aligns across 8 bases. J was trimmed by 2 bases and V by 7 bases; bases with no gene match: 9. Looked up from germline, CDR1 is MNHNS and CDR2 is SASEGT. The CDR3 is made up of 15 amino acids. The CDR3 DNA reads as TGTGCCAGCACGAGCAGGGGACAGGTGAACTATGGCTACACCTTC. As protein: CASTSRGQVNYGYTF.

The chain is built from TRBV5-1 and TRBJ1-2; D perhaps matches TRBD1 (5 bases). CDR1 is SGHRS, CDR2 YFSETQ, per germline. V lost 4 bases and J 2 bases, leaving 12 bases between the germline ends. The CDR3 consists of 14 residues. DNA of the CDR3: TGCGCCAGCAGCCCTCGACAGCAAAACTATGGCTACACCTTC. As protein: CASSPRQQNYGYTF.

The J gene is TRBJ1-6, the V gene TRBV2, with 9 bases aligning to TRBD1. The CDR3 extends over 12 amino acids. Germline CDR1 SNHLY, CDR2 FYNNEI. Trimming removed 6 bases from V and 9 bases from J; junction bases left unmatched: 0. The CDR3 loop is CASRGQGSPLHF. The CDR3 DNA sequence: TGTGCCAGCAGGGGACAGGGTTCACCCCTCCACTTT.

The chain has TRBV21-1 and TRBJ2-7; the table gives TRBD1 as D, unverified against the DNA. TRBV21-1 constitutes a pseudogene. The CDR3 is 16 residues long. The CDR3 region has the DNA TGTGCCAGCGGGTGGTACAGGGCCGGAGGATCCTACGAGCAGTACTTC. This codes for CASGWYRAGGSYEQYF.

CDR3 protein: CASSESGVQETQYF. The DNA of the CDR3 is TGTGCCAGCAGTGAATCCGGGGTTCAAGAGACCCAGTACTTC. This chain links TRBV2 with TRBJ2-5; perhaps TRBD2 as D (5 bases). The germline gives CDR1 SNHLY, CDR2 FYNNEI. The germline V and J ends were trimmed by 2 bases and 2 bases, with 9 bases remaining between them. The CDR3 has 14 amino acids. Filled out from reference TRBV2 and TRBJ2-5, the complete variable domain reads EPEVTQTPSHQVTQMGQEVILRCVPISNHLYFYWYRQILGQKVEFLVSFYNNEISEKSEIFDDQFSVERPDGSNFTLKIRSTKLEDSAMYFCASSESGVQETQYFGPGTRLLVL.

The J gene is TRBJ1-5, the V gene TRBV18; a possible D gene is TRBD1 (5 bases). Trimming took 4 bases from V and 3 from J, leaving 16 bases between them. The CDR3 totals 16 residues. Germline V gene data show CDR1 as KGHSH and CDR2 as LQKENI. The CDR3 DNA sequence: TGTGCCAGCTCACTTACGTCGGCAGGGAACAATCAGCCCCAGCATTTT. Its translation is CASSLTSAGNNQPQHF.